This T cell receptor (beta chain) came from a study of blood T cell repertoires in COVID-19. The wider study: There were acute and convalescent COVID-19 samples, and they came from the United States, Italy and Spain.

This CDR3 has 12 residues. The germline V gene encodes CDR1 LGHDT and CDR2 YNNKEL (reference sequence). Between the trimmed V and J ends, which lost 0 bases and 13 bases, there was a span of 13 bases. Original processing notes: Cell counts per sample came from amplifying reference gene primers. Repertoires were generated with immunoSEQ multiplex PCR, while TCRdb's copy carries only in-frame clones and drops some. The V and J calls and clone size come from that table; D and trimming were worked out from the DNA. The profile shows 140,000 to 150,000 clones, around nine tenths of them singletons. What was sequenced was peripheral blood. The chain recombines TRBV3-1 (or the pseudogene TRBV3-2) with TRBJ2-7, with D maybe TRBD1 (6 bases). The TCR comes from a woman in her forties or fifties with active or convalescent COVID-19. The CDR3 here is CASSQDDRTSYF. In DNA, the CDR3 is TGTGCCAGCAGCCAAGATGACAGGACCTCCTACTTC.